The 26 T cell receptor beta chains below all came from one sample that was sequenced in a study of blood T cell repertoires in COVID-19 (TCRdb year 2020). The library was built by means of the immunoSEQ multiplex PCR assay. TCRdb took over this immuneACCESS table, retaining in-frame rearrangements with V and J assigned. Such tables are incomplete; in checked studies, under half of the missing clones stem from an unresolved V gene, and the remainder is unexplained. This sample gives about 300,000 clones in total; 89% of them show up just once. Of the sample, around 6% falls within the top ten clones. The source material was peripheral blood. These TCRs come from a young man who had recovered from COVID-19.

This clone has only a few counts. CDR3 region: CASSEDSGGRGGGYTF. As DNA, the CDR3 is TGTGCCAGCAGTGAAGATTCGGGGGGACGAGGAGGTGGCTACACCTTC. The chain is built from TRBV6-1 and TRBJ1-2, with D perhaps matching TRBD1 (5 bases). The CDR3 contains 16 residues. Germline CDR1 MNHNS, CDR2 SASEGT. The V gene lost 1 base and the J gene lost 7 bases, with 19 bases spanning the gap.

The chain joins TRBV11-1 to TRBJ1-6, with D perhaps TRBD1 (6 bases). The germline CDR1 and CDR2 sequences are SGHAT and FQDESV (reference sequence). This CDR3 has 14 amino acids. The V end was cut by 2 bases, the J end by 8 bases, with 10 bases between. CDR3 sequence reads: CASSLRAGDSPLHF. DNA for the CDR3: TGTGCCAGCAGCTTACGGGCAGGGGATTCACCCCTCCACTTT.

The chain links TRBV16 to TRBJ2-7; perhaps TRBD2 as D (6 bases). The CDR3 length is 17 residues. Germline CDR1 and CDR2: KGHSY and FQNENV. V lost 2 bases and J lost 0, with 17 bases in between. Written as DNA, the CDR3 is TGTGCCAGCAGCCAACTCCTCCGGGACTTAGACTCCTACGAGCAGTACTTC. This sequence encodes CASSQLLRDLDSYEQYF.

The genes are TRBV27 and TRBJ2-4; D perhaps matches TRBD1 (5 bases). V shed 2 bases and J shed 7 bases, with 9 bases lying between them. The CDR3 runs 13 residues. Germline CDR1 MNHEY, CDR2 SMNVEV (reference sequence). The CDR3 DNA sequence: TGTGCCAGCAGTTTAAGCCAGGGTAACATTCAGTACTTC. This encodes CASSLSQGNIQYF.

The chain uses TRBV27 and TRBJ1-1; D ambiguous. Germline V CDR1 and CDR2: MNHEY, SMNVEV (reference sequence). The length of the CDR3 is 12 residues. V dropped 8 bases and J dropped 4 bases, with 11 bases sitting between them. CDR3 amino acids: CASAAGGTEAFF. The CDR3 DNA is TGTGCCAGCGCCGCGGGCGGCACTGAAGCTTTCTTT.

As DNA, the CDR3 is TGTGCCAGCAGCCGGACAGGGTCCACTGAAGCTTTCTTT. It specifies CASSRTGSTEAFF. This rearrangement joins TRBV7-9 to TRBJ1-1, with 8 nucleotides matching TRBD1. This CDR3 is built from 13 residues. With 5 bases clipped from V and 4 bases from J, the junction kept 3 bases outside the gene matches. Per the germline V gene, CDR1 is SEHNR and CDR2 is FQNEAQ (reference sequence).

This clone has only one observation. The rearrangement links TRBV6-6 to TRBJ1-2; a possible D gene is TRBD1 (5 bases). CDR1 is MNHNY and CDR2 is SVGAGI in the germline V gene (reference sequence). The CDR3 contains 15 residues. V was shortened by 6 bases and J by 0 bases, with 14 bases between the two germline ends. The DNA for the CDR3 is TGTGCCAGCAGCCTCTCCGGGGGGGCTAACTATGGCTACACCTTC. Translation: CASSLSGGANYGYTF.

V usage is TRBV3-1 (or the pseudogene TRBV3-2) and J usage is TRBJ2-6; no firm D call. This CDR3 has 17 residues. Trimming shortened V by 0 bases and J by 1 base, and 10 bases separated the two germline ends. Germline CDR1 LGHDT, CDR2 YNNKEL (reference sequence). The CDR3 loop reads CASSQDLKLSGANVLTF. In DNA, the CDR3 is TGTGCCAGCAGCCAAGATCTAAAGCTTTCTGGGGCCAACGTCCTGACTTTC.

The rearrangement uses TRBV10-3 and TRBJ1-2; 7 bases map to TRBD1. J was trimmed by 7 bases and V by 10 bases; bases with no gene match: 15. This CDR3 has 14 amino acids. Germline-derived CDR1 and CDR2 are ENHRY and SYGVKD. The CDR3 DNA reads TGTGCCACCCTCGGGACAGACCGGCCTGGTGGCTACACCTTC. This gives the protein CATLGTDRPGGYTF.

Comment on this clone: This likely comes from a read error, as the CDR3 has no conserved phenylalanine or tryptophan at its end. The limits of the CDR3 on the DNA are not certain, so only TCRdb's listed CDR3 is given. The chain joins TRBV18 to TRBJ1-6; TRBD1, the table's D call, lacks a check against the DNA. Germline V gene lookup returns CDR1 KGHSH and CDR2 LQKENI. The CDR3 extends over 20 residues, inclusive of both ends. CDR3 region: CASSPTLNTGTCFGSLQTVV.

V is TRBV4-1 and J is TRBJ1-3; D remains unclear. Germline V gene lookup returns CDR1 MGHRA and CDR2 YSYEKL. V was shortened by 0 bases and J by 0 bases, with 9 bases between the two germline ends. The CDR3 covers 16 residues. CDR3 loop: CASSQESGVSGNTIYF. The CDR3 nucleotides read TGCGCCAGCAGCCAAGAATCCGGGGTCTCTGGAAACACCATATATTTT.

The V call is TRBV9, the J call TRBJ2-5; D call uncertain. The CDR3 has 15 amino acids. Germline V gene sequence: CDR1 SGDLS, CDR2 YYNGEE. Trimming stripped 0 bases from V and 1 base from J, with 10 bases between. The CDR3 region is CASSVDGTAQETQYF. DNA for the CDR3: TGTGCCAGCAGCGTAGATGGAACAGCCCAAGAGACCCAGTACTTC.

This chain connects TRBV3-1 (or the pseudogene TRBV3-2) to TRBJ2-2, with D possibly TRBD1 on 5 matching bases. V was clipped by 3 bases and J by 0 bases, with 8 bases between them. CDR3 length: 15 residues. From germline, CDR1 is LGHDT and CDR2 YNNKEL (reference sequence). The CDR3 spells CASSQDNANTGELFF. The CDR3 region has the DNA TGTGCCAGCAGCCAGGACAACGCGAACACCGGGGAGCTGTTTTTT.

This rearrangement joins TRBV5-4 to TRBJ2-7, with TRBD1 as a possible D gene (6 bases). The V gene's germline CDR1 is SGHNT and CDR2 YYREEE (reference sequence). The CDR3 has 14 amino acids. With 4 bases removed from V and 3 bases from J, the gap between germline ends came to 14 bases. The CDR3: CASSNVDRIYEQYF. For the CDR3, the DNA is TGTGCCAGCAGCAATGTCGACAGGATCTACGAGCAGTACTTC.

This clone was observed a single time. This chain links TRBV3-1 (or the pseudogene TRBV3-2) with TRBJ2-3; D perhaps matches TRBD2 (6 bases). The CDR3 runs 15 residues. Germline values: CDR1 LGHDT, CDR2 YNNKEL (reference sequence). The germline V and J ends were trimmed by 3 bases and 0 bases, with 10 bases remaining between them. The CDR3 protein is CASSQGLRSTDTQYF. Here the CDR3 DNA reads TGTGCCAGCAGCCAGGGACTCAGGAGCACAGATACGCAGTATTTT.

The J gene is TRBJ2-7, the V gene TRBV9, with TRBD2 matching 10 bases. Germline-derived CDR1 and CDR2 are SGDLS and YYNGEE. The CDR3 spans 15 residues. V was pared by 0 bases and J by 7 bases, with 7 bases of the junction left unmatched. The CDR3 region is CASSVGGLAGAEQYF. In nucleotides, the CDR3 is TGTGCCAGCAGCGTAGGCGGGCTAGCGGGAGCGGAGCAGTACTTC.

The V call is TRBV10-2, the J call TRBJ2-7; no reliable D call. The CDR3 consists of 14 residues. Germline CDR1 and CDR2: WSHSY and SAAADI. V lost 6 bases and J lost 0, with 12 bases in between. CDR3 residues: CASRDTMSSYEQYF. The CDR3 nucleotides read TGCGCCAGCAGAGACACCATGAGCTCCTACGAGCAGTACTTC.

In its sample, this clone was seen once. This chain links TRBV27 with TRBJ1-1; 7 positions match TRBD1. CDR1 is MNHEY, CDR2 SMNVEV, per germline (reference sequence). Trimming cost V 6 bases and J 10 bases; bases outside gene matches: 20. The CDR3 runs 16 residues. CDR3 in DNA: TGTGCCAGCAGCCAATTTCCCCCACAGGGGATGGTAGCAGCTTTCTTT. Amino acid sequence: CASSQFPPQGMVAAFF.

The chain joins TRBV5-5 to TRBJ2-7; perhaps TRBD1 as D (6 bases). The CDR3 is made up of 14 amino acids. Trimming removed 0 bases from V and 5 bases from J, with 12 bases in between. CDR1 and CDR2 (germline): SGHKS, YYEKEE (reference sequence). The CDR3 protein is CASSLGGGPDEQYF. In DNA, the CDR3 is TGTGCCAGCAGCTTGGGAGGGGGTCCAGACGAGCAGTACTTC.

The CDR3 DNA follows: TGTGCCAGCAGGCAAGGGGGGGCCACTGAAGCTTTCTTT. It yields the protein CASRQGGATEAFF. The chain employs TRBV27 and TRBJ1-1, with a tentative D call TRBD1 (6 bases). This CDR3 region has 13 residues. Germline V gives CDR1 MNHEY, CDR2 SMNVEV (reference sequence). V was cut by 6 bases and J by 4 bases, with 12 bases left in between.

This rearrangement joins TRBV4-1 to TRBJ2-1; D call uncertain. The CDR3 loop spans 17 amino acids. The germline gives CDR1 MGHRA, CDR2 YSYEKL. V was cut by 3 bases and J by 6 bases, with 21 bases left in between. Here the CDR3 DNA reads TGCGCCAGCAGCCATAAGAGTGCTGTCGTATCAGGCAATGAGCAGTTCTTC. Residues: CASSHKSAVVSGNEQFF.

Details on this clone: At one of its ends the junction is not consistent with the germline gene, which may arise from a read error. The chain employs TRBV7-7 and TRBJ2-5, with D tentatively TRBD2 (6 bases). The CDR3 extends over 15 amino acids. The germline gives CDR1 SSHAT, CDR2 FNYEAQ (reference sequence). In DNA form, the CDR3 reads TGTGCTAGCAGCTTAGGTGGGACTTCTCGGGAGACCCAGTACTTC. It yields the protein CASSLGGTSRETQYF. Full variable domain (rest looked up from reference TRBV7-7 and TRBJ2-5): GAGVSQSPRYKVTKRGQDVTLRCDPISSHATLYWYQQALGQGPEFLTYFNYEAQPDKSGLPSDRFSAERPEGSISTLTIQRTEQRDSAMYRCASSLGGTSRETQYFGPGTRLLVL.

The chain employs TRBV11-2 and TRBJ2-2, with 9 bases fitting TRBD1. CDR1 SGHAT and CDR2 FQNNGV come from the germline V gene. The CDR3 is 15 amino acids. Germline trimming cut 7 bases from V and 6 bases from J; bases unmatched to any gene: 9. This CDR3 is CASTGQGMGSGELFF. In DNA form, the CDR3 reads TGTGCCAGCACCGGACAGGGGATGGGTTCCGGGGAGCTGTTTTTT.

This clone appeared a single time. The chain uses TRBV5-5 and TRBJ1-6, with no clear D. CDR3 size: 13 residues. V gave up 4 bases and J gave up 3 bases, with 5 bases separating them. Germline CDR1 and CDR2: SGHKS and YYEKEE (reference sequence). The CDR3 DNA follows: TGTGCCAGCAGCCGGGACTATAATTCACCCCTCCACTTT. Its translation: CASSRDYNSPLHF.

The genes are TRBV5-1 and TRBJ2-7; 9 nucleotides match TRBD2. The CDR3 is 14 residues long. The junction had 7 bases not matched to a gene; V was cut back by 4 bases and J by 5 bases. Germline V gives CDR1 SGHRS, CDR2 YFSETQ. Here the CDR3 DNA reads TGCGCCAGCAGCCACACTAGCGGGCGAGACGAGCAGTACTTC. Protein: CASSHTSGRDEQYF.

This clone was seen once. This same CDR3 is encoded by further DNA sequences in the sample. CDR3 in DNA: TGCGCCAGCAGCCGGCAGGGGGCGGACACTGAAGCTTTCTTT. Translating gives CASSRQGADTEAFF. V usage is TRBV5-1 and J usage is TRBJ1-1, with 8 bases that match TRBD1. With V trimmed by 4 bases and J by 3 bases, 5 bases remained unmatched. Germline-derived CDR1 and CDR2 are SGHRS and YFSETQ. CDR3 size: 14 residues.